The present entry profiles one TCR beta chain with its context. This entry comes from a study of blood T cell repertoires in COVID-19. In the authors' workflow: Researchers report that nucleated cell counts were estimated from reference gene primer amplification. Profiling relied on immunoSEQ multiplex PCR, and the TCRdb table lists in-frame clones only, not all of them. The V and J calls and clone size are taken from that table; D and trimming were inferred from the DNA. The sample has approximately 170,000 clones, around 84% seen once. The V and J ends lost 3 bases and 2 bases respectively, with 14 bases between them. There are 15 residues in the CDR3. Germline values: CDR1 SGHRS, CDR2 YFSETQ. All enrollees were about 18 to 89 years old and from fewer than 25 US areas. Resolution of symptoms, clearance, or two negative PCRs was present in recovered Cohort 3 donors.

The sequencing sample was made of PBMCs or T cells enriched from blood (not recorded which). This clonotype was sampled from a woman aged 50 to 60 who had recovered from COVID-19. The V gene is TRBV5-1, the J gene TRBJ2-5, with D possibly TRBD1 on 5 matching bases. CDR3 region: CASSSPRQRQETQYF. The CDR3 DNA is TGCGCCAGCAGCTCCCCCCGACAGAGACAAGAGACCCAGTACTTC. The full variable domain, with the rest looked up from reference TRBV5-1 and TRBJ2-5, is KAGVTQTPRYLIKTRGQQVTLSCSPISGHRSVSWYQQTPGQGLQFLFEYFSETQRNKGNFPGRFSGRQFSNSRSEMNVSTLELGDSALYLCASSSPRQRQETQYFGPGTRLLVL.